This T cell receptor (beta chain) was documented in a study of regulatory T cells in long-lasting Graves disease. Arm-PCR of CDR3 regions and iRepertoire HTBI primers were used to build TCR beta libraries. TCRdb redid the calling of the multiplex PCR reads with MiXCR, one entry per CDR3 protein. The sample yields hundreds of thousands of distinct CDR3 sequences, 16% seen once. As for time point: newly diagnosed GD, antithyroid drugs for less than 3 months. Extracted RNA from PBMCs served as the source of the TCR library. Germline loops: CDR1 LNHDA, CDR2 SQIVND (reference sequence). V lost 4 bases and J lost 7, with 23 bases in between. CDR3 length: 17 amino acids. This sample was also put to use in a study of T cells in Graves' hyperthyroidism and ophthalmopathy. That paper states: In blood, most of the thyroid clonotypes expanded above 0.001 were also present.

The TCR comes from a man aged 40-50 years with Graves disease. This chain connects TRBV19 to TRBJ1-5; no firm D call. The sequenced sample was peripheral blood mononuclear cells (PBMCs), obtained at new diagnosis, from a patient treated with antithyroid drugs. The CDR3 region has the DNA TGTGCCAGTAGTACAAACGCCCTGAGGAAAGCCGGGCAGCCCCAGCATTTT. Its translation: CASSTNALRKAGQPQHF.